These T cell receptor beta chains were read from a single sample in a study of T cell changes during pregnancy in multiple sclerosis. Sequencing used immunoSEQ multiplex PCR; TCRdb keeps in-frame clones, though not all of them. The repertoire consists of 65,000 to 90,000 clones, with 85% to 95% occurring once and the leading ten covering about 2.3%. The sample consisted of peripheral blood, taken before pregnancy. Every receptor here comes from a female donor with multiple sclerosis, enrolled in a pregnancy study. CDR3s include the opening cysteine and the closing phenylalanine or tryptophan. The D gene is left open where the match is weak. Some rows have no size entry. The others give once, few or many, or a class for an expanded clone.

D gene: .
V gene: TRBV28
clone size: .
J gene: TRBJ2-1
CDR3 protein: CASRRKLNEQFF
CDR3 DNA: TGTGCCAGCAGGCGAAAGCTCAATGAGCAGTTCTTC

D gene: .
V gene: TRBV4-1
clone size: .
J gene: TRBJ1-5
CDR3 protein: CASSQAREGGQPQHF
CDR3 DNA: TGCGCCAGCAGCCAAGCCCGGGAGGGTGGGCAGCCCCAGCATTTT

D gene: .
V gene: TRBV4-3
clone size: .
J gene: TRBJ2-2
CDR3 protein: CASSQTDTLGGELFF
CDR3 DNA: TGCGCCAGCAGCCAAACGGACACTTTGGGCGGGGAGCTGTTTTTT

D gene: TRBD2
V gene: TRBV6-1
clone size: .
J gene: TRBJ2-2
CDR3 protein: CASSVTSGRVNTGELFF
CDR3 DNA: TGTGCCAGCAGTGTGACTAGCGGGAGGGTGAACACCGGGGAGCTGTTTTTT

D gene: TRBD2
V gene: TRBV9
clone size: .
J gene: TRBJ2-2
CDR3 protein: CASSGRLAGGGELFF
CDR3 DNA: TGTGCCAGCAGCGGGAGACTAGCGGGAGGCGGGGAGCTGTTTTTT

D gene: TRBD1
V gene: TRBV27
clone size: .
J gene: TRBJ1-1
CDR3 protein: CASWTGQTEAFF
CDR3 DNA: TGTGCCTCTTGGACAGGTCAAACTGAAGCTTTCTTT

D gene: TRBD1
V gene: TRBV18
clone size: once
J gene: TRBJ1-5
CDR3 protein: CASSPRQGDQPQHF
CDR3 DNA: TGTGCCAGCTCACCGAGACAGGGGGACCAGCCCCAGCATTTT

D gene: TRBD1
V gene: TRBV5-1
clone size: .
J gene: TRBJ2-2
CDR3 protein: CASSLVAGGGTGELFF
CDR3 DNA: TGCGCCAGCAGCTTGGTGGCAGGGGGCGGAACCGGGGAGCTGTTTTTT

D gene: TRBD2
V gene: TRBV4-3
clone size: .
J gene: TRBJ2-5
CDR3 protein: CASSQFVKSGRLETQYF
CDR3 DNA: TGCGCCAGCAGCCAATTTGTCAAAAGCGGGAGGCTGGAGACCCAGTACTTC

D gene: .
V gene: TRBV6-5
clone size: .
J gene: TRBJ2-7
CDR3 protein: CASTGAGLGSTYF
CDR3 DNA: TGTGCCAGCACCGGGGCGGGACTCGGTTCCACGTACTTC

D gene: TRBD2
V gene: TRBV18
clone size: .
J gene: TRBJ2-7
CDR3 protein: CASSRTSGTYEQYF
CDR3 DNA: TGTGCCAGCTCAAGGACTAGCGGTACCTACGAGCAGTACTTC

D gene: .
V gene: TRBV27
clone size: .
J gene: TRBJ2-4
CDR3 protein: CASSPLLVLSKNIQYF
CDR3 DNA: TGTGCCAGCAGTCCCCTTCTAGTTTTGAGTAAAAACATTCAGTACTTC

D gene: TRBD2
V gene: TRBV2
clone size: .
J gene: TRBJ2-5
CDR3 protein: CARSGGYQETQYF
CDR3 DNA: TGTGCCAGGAGCGGGGGGTACCAAGAGACCCAGTACTTC

D gene: .
V gene: TRBV5-6
clone size: .
J gene: TRBJ2-3
CDR3 protein: CASSRTRVDTQYF
CDR3 DNA: TGTGCCAGCAGCAGAACTAGGGTAGATACGCAGTATTTT

D gene: .
V gene: TRBV14
clone size: .
J gene: TRBJ2-3
CDR3 protein: CASSPSLVAADTQYF
CDR3 DNA: TGTGCCAGCAGCCCATCCCTGGTGGCGGCAGATACGCAGTATTTT

D gene: .
V gene: TRBV11-2
clone size: .
J gene: TRBJ1-1
CDR3 protein: CASSFRDMNTEAFF
CDR3 DNA: TGTGCCAGCAGCTTCAGGGACATGAACACTGAAGCTTTCTTT

D gene: TRBD2
V gene: TRBV19
clone size: .
J gene: TRBJ2-7
CDR3 protein: CASSILAGLSYEQYF
CDR3 DNA: TGTGCCAGTAGTATCCTAGCGGGACTATCCTACGAGCAGTACTTC

D gene: .
V gene: TRBV6-1
clone size: .
J gene: TRBJ1-3
CDR3 protein: CASSEGSSLRDTIYF
CDR3 DNA: TGTGCCAGCAGTGAAGGGTCTTCACTGAGGGACACCATATATTTT

D gene: .
V gene: TRBV27
clone size: .
J gene: TRBJ2-7
CDR3 protein: CASSLISTALSEQYF
CDR3 DNA: TGTGCCAGCAGTTTAATTTCGACTGCCTTATCCGAGCAGTACTTC

D gene: TRBD2
V gene: TRBV19
clone size: .
J gene: TRBJ2-3
CDR3 protein: CASSSGRAFDTQYF
CDR3 DNA: TGTGCCAGTAGTAGCGGGAGGGCCTTCGATACGCAGTATTTT

D gene: .
V gene: TRBV29-1
clone size: .
J gene: TRBJ1-1
CDR3 protein: CSVTLTGNTEAFF
CDR3 DNA: TGCAGCGTTACCCTGACAGGGAACACTGAAGCTTTCTTT

D gene: TRBD2
V gene: TRBV9
clone size: once
J gene: TRBJ2-1
CDR3 protein: CASSVAGASGSNEQFF
CDR3 DNA: TGTGCCAGCAGCGTAGCAGGGGCTAGCGGGAGCAATGAGCAGTTCTTC

D gene: .
V gene: TRBV9
clone size: .
J gene: TRBJ1-1
CDR3 protein: CASSVDPTSYTEAFF
CDR3 DNA: TGTGCCAGCAGCGTAGATCCCACCAGTTACACTGAAGCTTTCTTT

D gene: TRBD2
V gene: TRBV2
clone size: .
J gene: TRBJ2-1
CDR3 protein: CASSGGLGDEQFF
CDR3 DNA: TGTGCCAGCAGTGGGGGACTAGGGGATGAGCAGTTCTTC

D gene: .
V gene: TRBV4-3
clone size: .
J gene: TRBJ2-2
CDR3 protein: CASSQDPGLWRNTGELFF
CDR3 DNA: TGCGCCAGCAGCCAAGATCCGGGATTATGGAGGAACACCGGGGAGCTGTTTTTT

D gene: TRBD1
V gene: TRBV29-1
clone size: .
J gene: TRBJ2-5
CDR3 protein: CSVDTGQSYQETQYF
CDR3 DNA: TGCAGCGTTGACACGGGACAGTCTTACCAAGAGACCCAGTACTTC

D gene: TRBD1
V gene: TRBV28
clone size: .
J gene: TRBJ1-4
CDR3 protein: CASSSPGQGATNEKLFF
CDR3 DNA: TGTGCCAGCAGCTCACCGGGACAGGGGGCAACTAATGAAAAACTGTTTTTT

D gene: .
V gene: TRBV30
clone size: .
J gene: TRBJ1-5
CDR3 protein: CAWTDGITNQPQHF
CDR3 DNA: TGTGCCTGGACCGACGGGATAACAAATCAGCCCCAGCATTTT

D gene: TRBD1
V gene: TRBV12-5
clone size: .
J gene: TRBJ2-5
CDR3 protein: CASGLVLGTGLTQYF
CDR3 DNA: TGTGCTAGTGGTTTGGTACTTGGGACAGGGTTAACCCAGTACTTC

D gene: TRBD2
V gene: TRBV5-4
clone size: .
J gene: TRBJ2-1
CDR3 protein: CASSNTGTSATCEQFF
CDR3 DNA: TGTGCCAGCAGCAACACCGGGACTAGCGCGACATGTGAGCAGTTCTTC

D gene: TRBD1
V gene: TRBV6-5
clone size: .
J gene: TRBJ1-4
CDR3 protein: CASSYSNRGFEKLFF
CDR3 DNA: TGTGCCAGCAGTTACTCGAACAGGGGATTCGAAAAACTGTTTTTT

D gene: TRBD2
V gene: TRBV7-2
clone size: .
J gene: TRBJ2-1
CDR3 protein: CASSSILAGGPNEQFF
CDR3 DNA: TGTGCCAGCAGCTCGATCCTAGCGGGAGGGCCCAATGAGCAGTTCTTC

D gene: TRBD2
V gene: TRBV4-1
clone size: .
J gene: TRBJ2-7
CDR3 protein: CASSQAPGLAINEQYF
CDR3 DNA: TGCGCCAGCAGCCAAGCCCCGGGACTAGCTATCAACGAGCAGTACTTC

D gene: .
V gene: TRBV27
clone size: .
J gene: TRBJ2-3
CDR3 protein: CASSTRDRRGSQYF
CDR3 DNA: TGTGCCAGCAGTACCCGGGACCGAAGGGGGTCGCAGTATTTT

D gene: .
V gene: TRBV19
clone size: .
J gene: TRBJ1-5
CDR3 protein: CASSIQNTVSNQPQHF
CDR3 DNA: TGTGCCAGTAGTATTCAAAACACAGTTAGCAATCAGCCCCAGCATTTT

D gene: TRBD2
V gene: TRBV7-2
clone size: .
J gene: TRBJ2-1
CDR3 protein: CASSLNGGSYNEQFF
CDR3 DNA: TGTGCCAGCAGCTTAAACGGCGGGAGCTACAATGAGCAGTTCTTC

D gene: .
V gene: TRBV27
clone size: .
J gene: TRBJ2-1
CDR3 protein: CASSFGSSYNEQFF
CDR3 DNA: TGTGCCAGCAGTTTTGGGAGCTCCTACAATGAGCAGTTCTTC

D gene: TRBD1
V gene: TRBV5-1
clone size: .
J gene: TRBJ2-2
CDR3 protein: CASSQHTGGTNTGELFF
CDR3 DNA: TGCGCCAGCAGCCAACATACAGGGGGCACGAACACCGGGGAGCTGTTTTTT

D gene: .
V gene: TRBV6-6
clone size: .
J gene: TRBJ1-1
CDR3 protein: CASRAGERAATEAFF
CDR3 DNA: TGTGCCAGCCGGGCGGGAGAGAGGGCGGCCACTGAAGCTTTCTTT

D gene: .
V gene: TRBV7-2
clone size: .
J gene: TRBJ2-5
CDR3 protein: CASSSYGLLGGTQYF
CDR3 DNA: TGTGCCAGCAGCTCTTACGGACTGCTTGGTGGGACCCAGTACTTC

D gene: TRBD2
V gene: TRBV9
clone size: .
J gene: TRBJ2-5
CDR3 protein: CASSPLTVAGGRGETQYF
CDR3 DNA: TGTGCCAGCAGCCCCCTTACTGTCGCGGGAGGGAGGGGAGAGACCCAGTACTTC

D gene: .
V gene: TRBV4-1
clone size: .
J gene: TRBJ1-5
CDR3 protein: CASSQTSANNQPQHF
CDR3 DNA: TGCGCCAGCAGCCAAACTAGCGCGAACAATCAGCCCCAGCATTTT

D gene: TRBD1
V gene: TRBV29-1
clone size: once
J gene: TRBJ1-5
CDR3 protein: CSVPGQGAIYQPQHF
CDR3 DNA: TGCAGCGTACCGGGACAGGGGGCAATTTACCAGCCCCAGCATTTT

D gene: TRBD1
V gene: TRBV5-1
clone size: once
J gene: TRBJ2-7
CDR3 protein: CASSPGQSAYEQYF
CDR3 DNA: TGCGCCAGCAGCCCGGGACAGTCAGCCTACGAGCAGTACTTC

D gene: TRBD1
V gene: TRBV28
clone size: few
J gene: TRBJ2-6
CDR3 protein: CASGGRGPGANVLTF
CDR3 DNA: TGTGCCAGCGGGGGAAGGGGGCCTGGGGCCAACGTCCTGACTTTC

D gene: .
V gene: TRBV9
clone size: .
J gene: TRBJ1-3
CDR3 protein: CASSVEYRQTGNTIYF
CDR3 DNA: TGTGCCAGCAGCGTAGAATACAGACAGACTGGAAACACCATATATTTT

D gene: .
V gene: TRBV5-4
clone size: .
J gene: TRBJ2-3
CDR3 protein: CASSLGSGSTDTQYF
CDR3 DNA: TGTGCCAGCAGCTTGGGTTCGGGAAGCACAGATACGCAGTATTTT